This T cell receptor (beta chain) was identified in a study of CD8+CD57+ T cells in acquired aplastic anemia. Study context: Mean DNA quantity obtained from sorted CD4+ and CD8+ cells was around 3.2 ug. CD4+ reads averaged roughly 9.8 million in healthy donors. Study-wide results and caveats: Some 27 CD8+ CDR3 sequences were shared between patients and controls.

For CDR3 and TCR beta VDJ profiling, genomic DNA was the template used. TCRdb reprocessed the reads via MiXCR and lists one record per CDR3 protein. The sample shows around 170,000 distinct CDR3 sequences, 50% to 75% of them seen only once. A word on this clonotype: Antigen unknown.

Trimming cost V 1 base and J 0 bases, with 9 bases left between them. The length of the CDR3 is 14 residues. Per germline, CDR1 DFQATT and CDR2 SNEGSKA (reference sequence). The sample comprised sorted CD4+, CD8+, or CD8+CD57+ T cells (not recorded which) from PBMCs. The chain recombines TRBV20-1 with TRBJ1-1; no reliable D call. This receptor was obtained from a human donor in good health. The CDR3 reads CSARGRRMNTEAFF. The CDR3 bases are TGCAGTGCTAGAGGGCGGAGAATGAACACTGAAGCTTTCTTT.